Below are 13 T cell receptor beta chains sequenced from a single sample in a study of T cell responses to AZD1222 COVID-19 vaccine. Clones were read by immunoSEQ multiplex PCR, and TCRdb kept only the in-frame ones, dropping some. The repertoire holds approximately 90,000 clones, with approximately 89% as singletons. The sample here was peripheral blood, taken on day 0 of AZD1222 vaccination. The receptors stem from an adult in good health.

The chain couples TRBV13 to TRBJ2-7, with 13 nucleotides matching TRBD2. The CDR3 is 16 amino acids. V gave up 4 bases and J gave up 3 bases; unmatched junction bases: 6. Germline assignment: CDR1 PRHDT and CDR2 FYEKMQ (reference sequence). The CDR3 region has the DNA TGTGCCAGCAGCTCCGAAGGGACTAGCGGGAACTACGAGCAGTACTTC. This encodes CASSSEGTSGNYEQYF.

The chain carries TRBV5-6 and TRBJ1-3; the match to TRBD1 covers 7 bases. V lost 0 bases and J lost 7; bases outside the gene matches: 13. This CDR3 spans 17 amino acids. Germline V gene lookup returns CDR1 SGHDT and CDR2 YYEEEE. CDR3 sequence: CASSLDGGTVRQNTIYF. CDR3 in DNA: TGTGCCAGCAGCTTGGATGGGGGGACAGTTCGCCAGAACACCATATATTTT.

This rearrangement joins TRBV12-2 to TRBJ1-6. TRBV12-2 is classified as a pseudogene. The CDR3 loop spans 13 amino acids. CDR3 DNA: TGTGCAAGTCGCTTAGGAGGTCGTTCACCCCTCCACTTT. Translated, it gives CASRLGGRSPLHF.

This clone was detected ten times or more. The CDR3 coding sequence is TGTGCCAGTAGTATGGGGCAGGGGACCTCACCCCTCCACTTT. As protein: CASSMGQGTSPLHF. The chain combines TRBV19 with TRBJ1-6, with D possibly matching TRBD1 (6 bases). The V and J ends lost 3 bases and 10 bases respectively, with 13 bases between them. The CDR3 is 14 residues long. Germline loops: CDR1 LNHDA, CDR2 SQIVND (reference sequence).

The rearrangement uses TRBV4-2 and TRBJ2-1; a weak D match, TRBD2 (6 bases). With 0 bases removed from V and 3 bases from J, the gap between germline ends came to 12 bases. CDR1 and CDR2 from the germline V gene are LGHNA and YNFKEQ. CDR3 length equals 16 residues. The CDR3 spells CASSQDGAGLYNEQFF. The DNA of the CDR3 is TGTGCCAGCAGCCAAGATGGGGCGGGGCTCTACAATGAGCAGTTCTTC.

This clone was counted once. The J gene is TRBJ2-3, the V gene TRBV21-1; TRBD2, the D gene given by the table, was not confirmed from the DNA. TRBV21-1 is described as a pseudogene. CDR3 length: 20 amino acids. This CDR3 reads CASSPHTFSGRSLSTDTQYF. CDR3 coding DNA: TGTGCCAGCAGCCCCCATACATTTAGCGGGAGATCTCTTAGCACAGATACGCAGTATTTT.

This chain uses TRBV5-5 with TRBJ2-7; perhaps TRBD2 as D (6 bases). The CDR3 covers 15 residues. V was pared by 4 bases and J by 1 base, with 15 bases between. Germline V gene lookup returns CDR1 SGHKS and CDR2 YYEKEE (reference sequence). The CDR3 loop is CASSPAGYSSYEQYF. The DNA for the CDR3 is TGTGCCAGCAGCCCAGCGGGCTATTCATCCTACGAGCAGTACTTC.

CDR3 nucleotides: TGTGCCAGTATGGACCAGGGGAATCAGCCCCAGCATTTT. It yields the protein CASMDQGNQPQHF. This chain uses TRBV19 with TRBJ1-5, with D possibly matching TRBD1 (6 bases). Germline-derived CDR1 and CDR2 are LNHDA and SQIVND (reference sequence). Trimming stripped 7 bases from V and 4 bases from J, with 11 bases between. This CDR3 has 13 residues.

V gene TRBV5-1 combines with J gene TRBJ1-5; D remains unclear. CDR3 length: 16 residues. Trimming shortened V by 4 bases and J by 3 bases, and 17 bases separated the two germline ends. Germline-derived CDR1 and CDR2 are SGHRS and YFSETQ. CDR3 in amino acids: CASSPSPVANNQPQHF. For the CDR3, the DNA is TGCGCCAGCAGCCCCTCTCCGGTAGCAAACAATCAGCCCCAGCATTTT.

The chain recombines TRBV18 with TRBJ1-1; no clear D. Trimming pared 5 bases from V and 3 bases from J, leaving 10 bases between. There are 13 residues in the CDR3. Germline V gives CDR1 KGHSH, CDR2 LQKENI. The chain's CDR3 is CASSTDMDTEAFF. The CDR3 coding sequence is TGTGCCAGCTCAACGGATATGGACACTGAAGCTTTCTTT.

This clone has only one observation. The chain employs TRBV5-6 and TRBJ1-1; 8 bases line up with TRBD1. This CDR3 has 15 residues. Germline CDR1 is SGHDT and CDR2 is YYEEEE. Trimming took 4 bases from V and 11 from J; bases not matched to a gene: 16. As DNA, the CDR3 is TGTGCCAGCAGCCCCGGGGCAGGGGGCGGTTTTAGGGCTTTCTTT. This gives the protein CASSPGAGGGFRAFF.

The chain carries TRBV2 and TRBJ2-3; either TRBD1 or TRBD2 may fit D (5 bases each). The CDR3 is made up of 15 amino acids. Deletions cut 6 bases from V and 0 bases from J, with 13 bases between. Germline V CDR1 and CDR2: SNHLY, FYNNEI. CDR3 coding DNA: TGTGCCAGCAGGAGGGGAGCGACTAGCACAGATACGCAGTATTTT. Amino acid sequence: CASRRGATSTDTQYF.

There are a few counts of this clone. DNA for the CDR3: TGTGCCAGCAGCTCGATCTGGACTAGCGGGAGGGGGCACACCGGGGAGCTGTTTTTT. Amino acids: CASSSIWTSGRGHTGELFF. V gene TRBV5-5 combines with J gene TRBJ2-2; 15 positions agree with TRBD2. The CDR3 is made up of 19 amino acids. CDR1 and CDR2 from the germline V gene are SGHKS and YYEKEE (reference sequence). Trimming removed 3 bases from V and 3 bases from J; junction bases left unmatched: 9.